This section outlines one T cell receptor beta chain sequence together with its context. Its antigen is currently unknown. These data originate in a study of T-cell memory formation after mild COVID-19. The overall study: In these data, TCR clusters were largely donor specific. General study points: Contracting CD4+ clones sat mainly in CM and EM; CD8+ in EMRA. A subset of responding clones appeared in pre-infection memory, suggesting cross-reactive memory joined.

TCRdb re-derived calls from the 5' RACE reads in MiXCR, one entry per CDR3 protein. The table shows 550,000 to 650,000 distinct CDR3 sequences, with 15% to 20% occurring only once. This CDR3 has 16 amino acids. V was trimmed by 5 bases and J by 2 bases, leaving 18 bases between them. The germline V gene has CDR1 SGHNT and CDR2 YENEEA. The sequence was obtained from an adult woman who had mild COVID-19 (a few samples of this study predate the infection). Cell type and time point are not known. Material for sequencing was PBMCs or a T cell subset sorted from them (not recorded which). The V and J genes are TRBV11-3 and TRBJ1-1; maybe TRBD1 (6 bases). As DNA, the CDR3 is TGTGCCAGCAGCCCCCGGGAGGCAGGGGTAAACACTGAAGCTTTCTTT. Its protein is CASSPREAGVNTEAFF.